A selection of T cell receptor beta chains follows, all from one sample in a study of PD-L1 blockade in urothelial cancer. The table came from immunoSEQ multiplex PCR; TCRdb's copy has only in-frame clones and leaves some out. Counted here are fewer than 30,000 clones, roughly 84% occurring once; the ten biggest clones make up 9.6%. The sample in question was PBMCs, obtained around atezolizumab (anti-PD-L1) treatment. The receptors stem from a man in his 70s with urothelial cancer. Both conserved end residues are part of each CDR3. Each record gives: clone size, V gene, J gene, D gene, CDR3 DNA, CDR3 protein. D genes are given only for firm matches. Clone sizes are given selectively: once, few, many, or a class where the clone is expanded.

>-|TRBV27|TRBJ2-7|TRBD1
TGTGCCAGCAATCTGACGCCGGGACAGGGCTACGAGCAGTACTTC
CASNLTPGQGYEQYF
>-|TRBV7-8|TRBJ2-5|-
TGTGCCAGCAGCTCGGGTGAGACCCAGTACTTC
CASSSGETQYF
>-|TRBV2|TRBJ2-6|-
TGTGCCAGCGGTTCCGGGATAAGAGGGGCCAACGTCCTGACTTTC
CASGSGIRGANVLTF
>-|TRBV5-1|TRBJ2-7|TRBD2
TGCGCCAGCAGCTTGGGTACTAGCGGGAGTTTGGGAGAGCAGTACTTC
CASSLGTSGSLGEQYF
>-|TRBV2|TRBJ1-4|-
TGTGCCAGCACACGGGGGGCGTTTGAAAAACTGTTTTTT
CASTRGAFEKLFF
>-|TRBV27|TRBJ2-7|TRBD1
TGTGCCAGCAGTAAACAGACCCGACAGGGAGTCCCCTCCGAGCAGTACTTC
CASSKQTRQGVPSEQYF
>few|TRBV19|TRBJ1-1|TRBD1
TGTGCCACCTCGGACAGGGGCGTCCAAGAAGCTTTCTTT
CATSDRGVQEAFF
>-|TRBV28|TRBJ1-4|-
TGTGCCAGCAGGCAAGAACAGGGTGGGGCTGAAAAACTGTTTTTT
CASRQEQGGAEKLFF
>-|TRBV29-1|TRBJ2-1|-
TGCAGCGTCGACCGGGACAAAGAGCAGTTCTTC
CSVDRDKEQFF
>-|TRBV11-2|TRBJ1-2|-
TGTGCCAGCAGCTCCCGCTTGAGTCCCTATGGCTACACCTTC
CASSSRLSPYGYTF
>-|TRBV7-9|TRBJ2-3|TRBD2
TGTGCCAGCAGCTTAGGGTTGTATGGCGGGAGGAGCACAGATACGCAGTATTTT
CASSLGLYGGRSTDTQYF
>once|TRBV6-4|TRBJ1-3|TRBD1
TGTGCCAGCAGCTCAGACAGGGGATTCGGAAACACCATATATTTT
CASSSDRGFGNTIYF
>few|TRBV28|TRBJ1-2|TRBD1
TGTGCCAGCAGTTTAGAGGGACAGGGGGTAGGCTACACCTTC
CASSLEGQGVGYTF
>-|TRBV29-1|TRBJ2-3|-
TGCAGCGTTGAAGGCGGGGAAGGCACAGATACGCAGTATTTT
CSVEGGEGTDTQYF